Listed below are T cell receptor beta chains from one sample, sequenced in a study of breast tumors, draining lymph nodes, adjacent tissues. TCRdb processed the multiplex PCR reads anew with MiXCR; each CDR3 protein has one entry. The repertoire holds 150,000 to 200,000 distinct CDR3 sequences, with 30% to 35% as singletons. Specimen: axillary lymph node tissue. These receptors were taken from a female donor with breast cancer. Some clones in this sample may be carry-over from other donors' samples. CDR3s include the opening cysteine and the closing phenylalanine or tryptophan. D genes are given only for firm matches. The listing skips clone size in some rows; elsewhere it reads once, few, many or a size class.

cdr3_aa cdr3_nt d_call clone_size j_call v_call
CATPDGLFSYEQYF TGTGCCACCCCGGACGGACTTTTCTCCTACGAGCAGTACTTC - - TRBJ2-7 TRBV10-3
CASSPWTGRPYEQYF TGTGCCAGCAGCCCTTGGACAGGGAGACCCTACGAGCAGTACTTC TRBD1 once TRBJ2-7 TRBV5-4
CASIPPAGDASEQYF TGTGCCAGCATTCCCCCGGCGGGAGACGCCTCCGAGCAGTACTTC TRBD2 many TRBJ2-7 TRBV2
CASSHLAGGPSTGELFF TGTGCCAGCAGTCATCTAGCGGGGGGGCCGAGCACCGGGGAGCTGTTTTTT TRBD2 many TRBJ2-2 TRBV12-3/TRBV12-4
CASSLASGGTGELFF TGTGCCAGCAGCTTAGCCTCGGGGGGCACCGGGGAGCTGTTTTTT TRBD2 many TRBJ2-2 TRBV11-2
CASSYGAGTTTDTQYF TGTGCCAGCAGTTACGGAGCCGGGACCACAACAGATACGCAGTATTTT - many TRBJ2-3 TRBV6-6
CSARAHPGELFF TGCAGTGCTAGAGCTCATCCCGGGGAGCTGTTTTTT - once TRBJ2-2 TRBV20-1
CSARRSARSGNTIYF TGCAGTGCTAGACGATCAGCCCGCTCTGGAAACACCATATATTTT - many TRBJ1-3 TRBV20-1
CASSYSLGTGGAYGANVLTF TGTGCCAGCAGTTACTCGTTAGGGACAGGGGGCGCGTATGGGGCCAACGTCCTGACTTTC TRBD1 - TRBJ2-6 TRBV25-1
CASSHSMGLATGSYEQYF TGTGCCAGCAGTCACTCGATGGGACTAGCGACAGGCTCCTACGAGCAGTACTTC TRBD2 few TRBJ2-7 TRBV6-6
CASSQDRELFF TGTGCCAGCAGCCAAGACAGGGAGCTGTTTTTT - - TRBJ2-2 TRBV4-2
CASSMRGGGNSPLHF TGTGCCAGCAGCATGCGGGGAGGGGGTAATTCACCCCTCCACTTT - many TRBJ1-6 TRBV9
CASSLFLGTLLSGANVLTF TGTGCCAGCAGCTTGTTCTTGGGGACACTACTCTCTGGGGCCAACGTCCTGACTTTC - many TRBJ2-6 TRBV5-5
CASSFGRQTGSPLHF TGTGCCAGCAGCTTTGGGCGACAGACGGGTTCACCCCTCCACTTT - - TRBJ1-6 TRBV13
CASSQALSNTGELFF TGTGCCAGCAGCCAAGCACTATCAAACACCGGGGAGCTGTTTTTT - many TRBJ2-2 TRBV4-2
CASRNQEGTGGEKLFF TGTGCCAGCAGAAATCAAGAGGGGACAGGGGGAGAAAAACTGTTTTTT TRBD1 - TRBJ1-4 TRBV12-5
CASSLTSGRALYF TGTGCCAGCAGCCTTACTAGCGGGAGGGCCTTGTACTTC TRBD2 many TRBJ2-7 TRBV11-1
CASSLVRGGETQYF TGTGCCAGCAGCTTAGTCAGGGGCGGAGAGACCCAGTACTTC - many TRBJ2-5 TRBV7-6
CATRQGSANYGYTF TGTGCCACTAGACAGGGTAGCGCAAACTATGGCTACACCTTC TRBD1 many TRBJ1-2 TRBV7-8
CASSHAGTPGGYTF TGTGCCAGCAGTCACGCCGGGACTCCGGGCGGCTACACCTTC - - TRBJ1-2 TRBV6-2/TRBV6-3
CASSYFQGQRYTGELFF TGTGCCAGCAGTTACTTCCAGGGACAGCGATACACCGGGGAGCTGTTTTTT TRBD1 many TRBJ2-2 TRBV6-6
CASSLGFGGQGATQYF TGTGCCAGCAGCTTAGGATTCGGTGGTCAGGGGGCGACCCAGTACTTC TRBD1 many TRBJ2-5 TRBV7-8
CASSLDRVYGYTF TGTGCCAGCAGCTTGGACAGGGTGTATGGCTACACCTTC - many TRBJ1-2 TRBV5-4
CAISLDRGHSGNTIYF TGTGCCATCAGCCTGGACAGGGGGCATTCCGGAAACACCATATATTTT TRBD1 - TRBJ1-3 TRBV10-3
CASSPDREGLDTQYF TGTGCCAGCAGCCCCGACAGGGAGGGGCTGGATACGCAGTATTTT - many TRBJ2-3 TRBV7-9
CATSSRGRGVTEAFF TGTGCCACCAGCAGCCGGGGCCGGGGTGTTACTGAAGCTTTCTTT - many TRBJ1-1 TRBV15
CASSGSGSYYNEQFF TGTGCCAGCAGTGGAAGCGGGTCCTACTACAATGAGCAGTTCTTC - - TRBJ2-1 TRBV12-3/TRBV12-4
CASRAKSRLTGDRLYNEQFF TGTGCCAGCAGAGCGAAATCAAGATTGACAGGGGACAGGCTCTACAATGAGCAGTTCTTC TRBD1 - TRBJ2-1 TRBV25-1
CASSPRDRPNEQFF TGTGCCAGCAGCCCCCGGGACAGACCCAATGAGCAGTTCTTC TRBD1 many TRBJ2-1 TRBV7-2
CSAREAVLAGMYNEQFF TGCAGTGCTAGAGAAGCCGTACTAGCGGGAATGTACAATGAGCAGTTCTTC TRBD2 many TRBJ2-1 TRBV20-1